This T cell receptor beta chain was recorded in a study of OX40 agonist ivuxolimab in advanced cancers. Study-wide background: Patients were dosed intravenously with ivuxolimab at 0.01 to 10 mg/kg every 2 weeks. Averaging 60 years in age, with a range of roughly 23 to 85, the cohort was about 86% male. The eligibility criteria allowed prior anti-PD-1, anti-PD-L1 or anti-CTLA-4 therapy, and around 40% had some. Study-wide results and limits: Clonal expansion from baseline to week 6 occurred in both CD4+ and CD8+ T cells.

This CDR3 is 13 amino acids long. Trimming took off 4 bases at V and 0 bases at J, with 8 bases between the two ends. Germline V CDR1 and CDR2: SGHNT, YYREEE (reference sequence). Produced via immunoSEQ multiplex PCR; TCRdb's table is partial and in-frame only. The sample carries 65,000 or so clones, around 86% recorded once. In the case of this clone: Its antigen is not identified.

V gene TRBV5-4 combines with J gene TRBJ2-7; D uncertain. Sequenced material: CD4+ or CD8+ T cells sorted from blood, taken in a trial of the OX40 agonist ivuxolimab. This clonotype was sampled from an adult with an advanced solid tumor such as melanoma, head and neck, liver or kidney cancer. CDR3 nucleotides: TGTGCCAGCAGCCGAGAATCCTCCTACGAGCAGTACTTC. It yields the protein CASSRESSYEQYF.